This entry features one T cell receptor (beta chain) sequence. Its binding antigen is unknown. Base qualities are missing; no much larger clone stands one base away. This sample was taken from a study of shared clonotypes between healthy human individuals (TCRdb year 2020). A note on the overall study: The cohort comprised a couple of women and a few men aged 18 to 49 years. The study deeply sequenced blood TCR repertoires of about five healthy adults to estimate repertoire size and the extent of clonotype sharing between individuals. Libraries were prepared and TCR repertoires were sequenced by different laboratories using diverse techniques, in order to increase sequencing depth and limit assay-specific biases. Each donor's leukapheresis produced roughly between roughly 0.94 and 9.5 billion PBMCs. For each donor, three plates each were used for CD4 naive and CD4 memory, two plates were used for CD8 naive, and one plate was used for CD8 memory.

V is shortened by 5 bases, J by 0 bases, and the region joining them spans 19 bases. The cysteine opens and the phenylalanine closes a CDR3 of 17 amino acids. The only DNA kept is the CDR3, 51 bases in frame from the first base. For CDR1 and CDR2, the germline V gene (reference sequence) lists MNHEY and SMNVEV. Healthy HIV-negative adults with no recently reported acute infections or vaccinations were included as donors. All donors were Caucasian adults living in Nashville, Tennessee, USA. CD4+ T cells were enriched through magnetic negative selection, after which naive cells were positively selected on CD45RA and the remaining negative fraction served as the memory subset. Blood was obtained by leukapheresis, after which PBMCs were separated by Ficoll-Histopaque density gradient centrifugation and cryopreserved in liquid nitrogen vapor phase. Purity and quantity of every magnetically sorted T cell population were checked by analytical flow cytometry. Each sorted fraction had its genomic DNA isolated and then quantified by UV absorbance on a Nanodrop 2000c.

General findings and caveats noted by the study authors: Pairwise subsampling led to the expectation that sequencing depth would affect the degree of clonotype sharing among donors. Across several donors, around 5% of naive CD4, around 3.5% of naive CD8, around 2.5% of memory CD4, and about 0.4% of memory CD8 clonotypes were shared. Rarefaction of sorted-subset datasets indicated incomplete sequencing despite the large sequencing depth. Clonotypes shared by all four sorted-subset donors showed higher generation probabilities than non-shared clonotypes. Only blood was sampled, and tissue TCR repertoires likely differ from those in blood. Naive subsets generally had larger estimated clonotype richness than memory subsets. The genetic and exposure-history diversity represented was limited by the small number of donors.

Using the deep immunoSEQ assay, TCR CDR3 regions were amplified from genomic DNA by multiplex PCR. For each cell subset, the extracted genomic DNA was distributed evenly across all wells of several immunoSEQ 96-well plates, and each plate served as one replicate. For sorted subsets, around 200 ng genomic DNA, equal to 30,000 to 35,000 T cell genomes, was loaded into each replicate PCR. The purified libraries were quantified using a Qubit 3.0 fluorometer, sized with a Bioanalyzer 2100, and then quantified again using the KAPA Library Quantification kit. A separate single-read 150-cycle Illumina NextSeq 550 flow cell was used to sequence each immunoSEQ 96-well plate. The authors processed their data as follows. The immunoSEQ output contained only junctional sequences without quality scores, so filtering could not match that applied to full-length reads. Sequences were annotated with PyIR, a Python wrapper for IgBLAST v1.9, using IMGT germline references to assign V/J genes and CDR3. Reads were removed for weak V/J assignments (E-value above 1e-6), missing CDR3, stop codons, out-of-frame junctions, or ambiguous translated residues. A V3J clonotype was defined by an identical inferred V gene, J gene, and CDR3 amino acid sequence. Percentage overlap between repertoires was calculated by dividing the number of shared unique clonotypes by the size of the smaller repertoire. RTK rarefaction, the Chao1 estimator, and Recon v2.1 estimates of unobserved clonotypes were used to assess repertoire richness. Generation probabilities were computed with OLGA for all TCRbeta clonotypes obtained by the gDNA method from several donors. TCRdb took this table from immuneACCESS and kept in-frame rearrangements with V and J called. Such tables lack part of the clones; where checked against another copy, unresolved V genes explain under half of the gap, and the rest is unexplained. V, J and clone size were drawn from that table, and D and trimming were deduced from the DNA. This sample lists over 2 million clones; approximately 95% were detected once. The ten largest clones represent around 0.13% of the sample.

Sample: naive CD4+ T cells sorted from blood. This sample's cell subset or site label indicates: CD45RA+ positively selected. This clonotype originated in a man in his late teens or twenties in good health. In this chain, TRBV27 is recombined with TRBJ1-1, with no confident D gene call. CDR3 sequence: CASSGKDRVELNTEAFF. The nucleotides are TGTGCCAGCAGTGGCAAAGACCGGGTGGAGTTGAACACTGAAGCTTTCTTT.